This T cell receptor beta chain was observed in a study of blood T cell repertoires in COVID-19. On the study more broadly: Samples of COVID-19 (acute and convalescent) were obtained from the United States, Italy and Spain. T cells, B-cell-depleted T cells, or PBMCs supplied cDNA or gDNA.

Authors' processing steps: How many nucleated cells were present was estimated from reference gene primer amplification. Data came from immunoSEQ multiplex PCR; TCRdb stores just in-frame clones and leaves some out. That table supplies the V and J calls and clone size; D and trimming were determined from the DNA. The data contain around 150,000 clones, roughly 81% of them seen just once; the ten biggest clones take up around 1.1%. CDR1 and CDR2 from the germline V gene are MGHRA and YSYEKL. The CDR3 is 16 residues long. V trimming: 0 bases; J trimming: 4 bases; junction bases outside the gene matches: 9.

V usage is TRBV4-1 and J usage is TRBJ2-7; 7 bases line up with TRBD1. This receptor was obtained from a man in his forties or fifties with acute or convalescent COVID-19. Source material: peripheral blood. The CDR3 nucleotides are TGCGCCAGCAGCCAAGAGAATGACAGGGTGATATACGAGCAGTACTTC. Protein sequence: CASSQENDRVIYEQYF.